A single sample is the source of the 8 T cell receptor beta chains below, sequenced in a study of cytomegalovirus exposure and HLA in healthy donors. In the PCR, 60 Vbeta and 13 Jbeta primers were used. The data were produced by immunoSEQ multiplex PCR, yet TCRdb's version contains in-frame clones alone and is incomplete. The repertoire has 90,000 to 150,000 clones, 15% to 17% of them found once; the top ten carry under 2.5%. Sequenced sample: PBMCs. The receptors originated from a woman between 18 and 29 years old in good health and CMV-seronegative.

The chain is built from TRBV7-8 and TRBJ2-7; 9 bases agree with TRBD1. This CDR3 comprises 17 residues. Germline CDR1 reads SGHVS; CDR2 reads FQNEAQ. V trimming: 5 bases; J trimming: 5 bases; junction bases outside the gene matches: 16. The CDR3 DNA sequence: TGTGCCAGCAGCCTCGCCGTAACCCGGGACAGGGCGCACGAGCAGTACTTC. Encoded protein: CASSLAVTRDRAHEQYF.

This sequence joins TRBV7-2 and TRBJ2-7, with 10 positions matching TRBD2. The CDR3 is 15 amino acids. The V gene's germline CDR1 is SGHTA and CDR2 FQGNSA. V trimming: 2 bases; J trimming: 0 bases; junction bases outside the gene matches: 1. CDR3 sequence: CASSLTSGISYEQYF. The DNA for the CDR3 is TGTGCCAGCAGCTTAACTAGCGGGATCTCCTACGAGCAGTACTTC.

The chain is built from TRBV6-6 and TRBJ2-3; 8 nucleotides agree with TRBD1. The CDR3 contains 14 residues. Germline-derived CDR1 and CDR2 are MNHNY and SVGAGI (reference sequence). V shed 6 bases, J shed 6 bases, and the junction held 8 bases outside the gene matches. This chain's CDR3 is CASSPDRGGDTQYF. The CDR3 DNA sequence: TGTGCCAGCAGCCCCGACAGGGGTGGGGATACGCAGTATTTT.

This clone was observed a handful of times. The chain has TRBV19 and TRBJ1-1; D gene uncertain. Trimming removed 6 bases at V and 0 bases at J, with 17 bases between. The CDR3 has 16 amino acids. Germline V gene lookup returns CDR1 LNHDA and CDR2 SQIVND (reference sequence). The DNA of the CDR3 is TGTGCCAGTAGCCCAAAGCAGGTTCTACTGAACACTGAAGCTTTCTTT. It yields the protein CASSPKQVLLNTEAFF. Based on the CDR3 plus reference TRBV19 and TRBJ1-1, the full variable domain is DGGITQSPKYLFRKEGQNVTLSCEQNLNHDAMYWYRQDPGQGLRLIYYSQIVNDFQKGDIAEGYSVSREKKESFPLTVTSAQKNPTAFYLCASSPKQVLLNTEAFFGQGTRLTVV.

In this sample, this clone turned up a few times. The CDR3 reads CASSPGTGTGYTF. DNA of the CDR3: TGTGCCAGCTCACCCGGGACAGGTACGGGCTACACCTTC. The chain combines TRBV18 with TRBJ1-2; 8 positions match TRBD1. In germline, CDR1 is KGHSH, CDR2 LQKENI. The CDR3 spans 13 residues. With V trimmed by 3 bases and J by 8 bases, 5 bases remained unmatched.

The V call is TRBV27, the J call TRBJ1-4; D might be TRBD1 (5 bases). CDR3 length: 14 amino acids. The germline CDR1 and CDR2 sequences are MNHEY and SMNVEV (reference sequence). Trimming removed 4 bases at V and 1 base at J, with 7 bases between. DNA for the CDR3: TGTGCCAGCAGTTGGGGGGGAACTAATGAAAAACTGTTTTTT. It encodes CASSWGGTNEKLFF.

Only a few counts were recorded for this clone. The chain joins TRBV7-2 to TRBJ2-1, with 8 bases fitting TRBD2. The CDR3 is made up of 17 amino acids. Germline V lookup: CDR1 SGHTA, CDR2 FQGNSA. J gave up 0 bases and V 4 bases, and 8 bases lay outside the gene matches. In DNA, the CDR3 is TGTGCCAGCAGCTCACCCGGCGGGGGGCCCTCCTACAATGAGCAGTTCTTC. It is translated as CASSSPGGGPSYNEQFF.

This clone has a handful of counts. This chain connects TRBV6-5 to TRBJ1-2, with TRBD1 matching over 9 bases. The V segment lost 2 bases and the J segment 8 bases; nucleotides outside the gene matches: 3. The CDR3 totals 13 residues. Per the germline V gene, CDR1 is MNHEY and CDR2 is SVGAGI. CDR3 region: CASSYGTGRGYTF. Here the CDR3 DNA reads TGTGCCAGCAGTTACGGGACAGGGAGAGGCTACACCTTC.